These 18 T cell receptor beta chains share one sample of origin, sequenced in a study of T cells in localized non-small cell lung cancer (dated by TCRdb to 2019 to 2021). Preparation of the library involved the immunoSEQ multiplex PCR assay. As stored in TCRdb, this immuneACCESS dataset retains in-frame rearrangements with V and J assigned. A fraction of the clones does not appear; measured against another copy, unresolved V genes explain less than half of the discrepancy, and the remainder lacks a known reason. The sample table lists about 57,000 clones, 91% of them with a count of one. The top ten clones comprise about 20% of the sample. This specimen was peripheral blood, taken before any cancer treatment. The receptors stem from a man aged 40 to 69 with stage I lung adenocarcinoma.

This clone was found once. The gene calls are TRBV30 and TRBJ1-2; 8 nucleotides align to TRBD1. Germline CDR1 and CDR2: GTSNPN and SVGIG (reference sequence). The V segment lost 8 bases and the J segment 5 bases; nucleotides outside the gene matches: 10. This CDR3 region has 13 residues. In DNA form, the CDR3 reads TGTGCCGCAGGACAGGGCCTAACTTATGGCTACACCTTC. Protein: CAAGQGLTYGYTF.

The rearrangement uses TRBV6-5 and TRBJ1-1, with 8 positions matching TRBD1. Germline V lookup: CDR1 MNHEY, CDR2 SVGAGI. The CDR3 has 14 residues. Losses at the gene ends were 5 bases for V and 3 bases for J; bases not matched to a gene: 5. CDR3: CASSRTGSDTEAFF. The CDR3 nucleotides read TGTGCCAGCAGTAGGACAGGGAGTGACACTGAAGCTTTCTTT.

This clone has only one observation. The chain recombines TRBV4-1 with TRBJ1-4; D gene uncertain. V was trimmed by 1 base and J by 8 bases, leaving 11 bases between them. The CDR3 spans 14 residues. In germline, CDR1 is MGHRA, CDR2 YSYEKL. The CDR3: CASSQVDPGEKLFF. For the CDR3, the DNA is TGCGCCAGCAGCCAAGTGGATCCAGGAGAAAAACTGTTTTTT.

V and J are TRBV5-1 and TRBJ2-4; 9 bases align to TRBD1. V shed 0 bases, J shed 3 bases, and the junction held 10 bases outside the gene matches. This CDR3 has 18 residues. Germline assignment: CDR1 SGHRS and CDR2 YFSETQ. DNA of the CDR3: TGCGCCAGCAGCTTGGTTATCACAGACAGGGGGGGCAAAAACATTCAGTACTTC. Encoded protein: CASSLVITDRGGKNIQYF.

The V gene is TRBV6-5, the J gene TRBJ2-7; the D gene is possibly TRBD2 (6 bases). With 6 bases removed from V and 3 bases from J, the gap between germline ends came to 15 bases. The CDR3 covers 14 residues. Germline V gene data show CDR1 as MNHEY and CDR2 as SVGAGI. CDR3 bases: TGTGCCAGCAGCCCGGGACTGCTAGGCTACGAGCAGTACTTC. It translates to CASSPGLLGYEQYF.

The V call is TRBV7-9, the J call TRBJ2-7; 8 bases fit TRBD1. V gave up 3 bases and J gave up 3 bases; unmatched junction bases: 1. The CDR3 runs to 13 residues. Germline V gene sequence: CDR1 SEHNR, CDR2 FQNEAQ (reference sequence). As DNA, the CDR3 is TGTGCCAGCAGCTTTGGGACAGGCTACGAGCAGTACTTC. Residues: CASSFGTGYEQYF. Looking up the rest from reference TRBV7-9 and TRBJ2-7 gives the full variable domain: DTGVSQNPRHKITKRGQNVTFRCDPISEHNRLYWYRQTLGQGPEFLTYFQNEAQLEKSRLLSDRFSAERPKGSFSTLEIQRTEQGDSAMYLCASSFGTGYEQYFGPGTRLTVT.

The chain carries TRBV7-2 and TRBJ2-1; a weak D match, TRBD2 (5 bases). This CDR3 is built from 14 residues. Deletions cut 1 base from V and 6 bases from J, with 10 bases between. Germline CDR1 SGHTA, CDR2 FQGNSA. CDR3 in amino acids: CASSLVVTSNEQFF. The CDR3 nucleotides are TGTGCCAGCAGCTTAGTTGTCACTAGCAATGAGCAGTTCTTC.

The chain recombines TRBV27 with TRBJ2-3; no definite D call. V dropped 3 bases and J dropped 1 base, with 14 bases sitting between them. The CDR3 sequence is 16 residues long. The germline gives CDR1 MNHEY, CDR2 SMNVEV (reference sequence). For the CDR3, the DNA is TGTGCCAGCAGTTTGAGAATTGCCCCGGGCACAGATACGCAGTATTTT. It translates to CASSLRIAPGTDTQYF.

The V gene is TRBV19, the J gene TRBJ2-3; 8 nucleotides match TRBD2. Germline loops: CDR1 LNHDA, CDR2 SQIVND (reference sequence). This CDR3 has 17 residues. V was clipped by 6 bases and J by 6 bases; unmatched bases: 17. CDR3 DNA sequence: TGTGCCAGTAGCCCAACCGTTACTAGCGGAAGGGGGGATACGCAGTATTTT. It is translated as CASSPTVTSGRGDTQYF.

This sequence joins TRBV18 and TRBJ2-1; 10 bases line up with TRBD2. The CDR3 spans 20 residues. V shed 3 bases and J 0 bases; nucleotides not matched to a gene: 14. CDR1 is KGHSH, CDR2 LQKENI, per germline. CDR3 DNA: TGTGCCAGCTCACCTATTACGGCTAGGACTAGCGGTAGCTCCTACAATGAGCAGTTCTTC. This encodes CASSPITARTSGSSYNEQFF.

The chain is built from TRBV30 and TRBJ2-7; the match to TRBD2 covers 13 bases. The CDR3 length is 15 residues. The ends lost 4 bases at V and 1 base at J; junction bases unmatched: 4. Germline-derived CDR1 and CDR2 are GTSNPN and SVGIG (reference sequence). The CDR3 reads CAWNTGLAGSYEQYF. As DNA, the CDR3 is TGTGCCTGGAATACGGGACTAGCGGGATCCTACGAGCAGTACTTC.

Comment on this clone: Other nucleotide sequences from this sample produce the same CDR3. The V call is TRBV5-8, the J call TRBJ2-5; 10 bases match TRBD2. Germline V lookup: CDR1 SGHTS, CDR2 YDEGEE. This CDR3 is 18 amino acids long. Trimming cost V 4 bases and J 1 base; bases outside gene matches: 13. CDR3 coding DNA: TGTGCCAGCAGCCGACCGGGACTAGCGACTGGGATCCAAGAGACCCAGTACTTC. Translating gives CASSRPGLATGIQETQYF.

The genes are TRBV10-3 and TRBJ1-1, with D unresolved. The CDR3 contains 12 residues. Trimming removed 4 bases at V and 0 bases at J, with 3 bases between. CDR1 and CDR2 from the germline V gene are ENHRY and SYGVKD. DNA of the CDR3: TGTGCCATCAGTGGTGTGAACACTGAAGCTTTCTTT. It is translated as CAISGVNTEAFF.

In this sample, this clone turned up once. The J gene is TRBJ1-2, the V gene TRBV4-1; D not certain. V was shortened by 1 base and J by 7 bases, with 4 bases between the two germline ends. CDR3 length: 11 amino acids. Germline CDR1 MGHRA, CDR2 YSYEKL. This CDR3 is CASSQGAGYTF. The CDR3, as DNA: TGCGCCAGCAGCCAAGGGGCTGGCTACACCTTC.

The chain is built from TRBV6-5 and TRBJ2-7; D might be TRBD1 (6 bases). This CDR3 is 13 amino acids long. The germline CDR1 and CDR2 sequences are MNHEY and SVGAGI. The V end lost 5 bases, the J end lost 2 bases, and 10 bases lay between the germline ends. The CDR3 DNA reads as TGTGCCAGCAGTCGCCAGGGGCCCTACGAGCAGTACTTC. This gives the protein CASSRQGPYEQYF.

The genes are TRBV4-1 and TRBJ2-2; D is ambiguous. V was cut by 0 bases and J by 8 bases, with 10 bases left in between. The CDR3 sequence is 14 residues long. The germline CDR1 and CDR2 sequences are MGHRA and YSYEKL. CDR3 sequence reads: CASSQEYIRGELFF. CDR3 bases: TGCGCCAGCAGCCAAGAGTACATTAGGGGGGAGCTGTTTTTT.

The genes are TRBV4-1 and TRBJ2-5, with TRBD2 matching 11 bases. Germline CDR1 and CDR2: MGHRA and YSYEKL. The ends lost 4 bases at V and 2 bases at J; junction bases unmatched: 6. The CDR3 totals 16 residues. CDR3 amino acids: CASSLRTSGSQETQYF. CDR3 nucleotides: TGCGCCAGCAGCCTCCGGACTAGCGGGTCACAAGAGACCCAGTACTTC.

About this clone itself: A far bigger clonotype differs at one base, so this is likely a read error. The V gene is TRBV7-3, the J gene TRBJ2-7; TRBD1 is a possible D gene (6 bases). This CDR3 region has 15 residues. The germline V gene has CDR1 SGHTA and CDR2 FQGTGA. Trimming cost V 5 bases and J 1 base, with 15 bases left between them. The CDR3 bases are TGTGCCAGCAGCCAATACCGGGACATTTCCTACGAGCAGTACTTC. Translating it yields CASSQYRDISYEQYF.